Reported below is one T cell receptor beta chain. The antigen remains undetermined. This sample is drawn from a study of shared clonotypes between healthy human individuals. The assay was run at deep level. Original analysis: With immunoSEQ giving junction-only sequences and no quality scores, filtering differed. Repertoires were generated with immunoSEQ multiplex PCR, while TCRdb's copy carries only in-frame clones and drops some. The V and J calls and clone size are taken from that table; D and trimming were inferred from the DNA. The data hold about 79,000 clones, with 62% observed a single time. V lost 1 base to trimming and J lost 3 bases; unmatched junction nucleotides: 3. Germline V gene lookup returns CDR1 SEHNR and CDR2 FQNEAQ (reference sequence). The CDR3 has 15 residues. Study-wide findings and caveats: Compared with clonotypes that all four donors shared, non-shared clonotypes had lower generation probabilities. Shared clonotypes: approximately 4.5% naive CD4, around 3.5% naive CD8, 2.3% memory CD4, 0.4% to 0.5% memory CD8.

The receptor comes from a man younger than 40 in good health. The V and J genes are TRBV7-9 and TRBJ2-1; 7 bases agree with TRBD2. The source material was memory CD8+ T cells sorted from blood. As for subset: CD45RO+ cells pooled with CCR7-negative TemRA cells. The CDR3 bases are TGTGCCAGCAGCTTAGGTGCGGGAGTCTACAATGAGCAGTTCTTC. Protein product: CASSLGAGVYNEQFF. Looking up the rest from reference TRBV7-9 and TRBJ2-1 gives the full variable domain: DTGVSQNPRHKITKRGQNVTFRCDPISEHNRLYWYRQTLGQGPEFLTYFQNEAQLEKSRLLSDRFSAERPKGSFSTLEIQRTEQGDSAMYLCASSLGAGVYNEQFFGPGTRLTVL.